The rows below give T cell receptor beta chains drawn from one sample of a study of sequential checkpoint blockade in melanoma. The protocol was immunoSEQ multiplex PCR, while the TCRdb copy is restricted to in-frame clones and leaves out a portion. The sample has some 6,200 clones; about 25% are singletons. This sample comprised tumor tissue (inferred from file names), obtained from a patient given nivolumab and ipilimumab in sequence. These receptors were obtained from a human donor with melanoma. Both conserved end residues are part of each CDR3. A D gene is named only where the DNA matches it firmly. Size tells how often a clone was seen (once, few, many) or the class of an expanded clone, and some rows leave it out.

J gene: TRBJ2-6; clone size: .; V gene: TRBV6-1; D gene: .; CDR3 DNA: TGTGCCAGCAGTGAAGAGGTCGGGGGAAGGGCCAACGTCCTGACTTTC; CDR3 protein: CASSEEVGGRANVLTF
J gene: TRBJ2-4; clone size: .; V gene: TRBV15; D gene: .; CDR3 DNA: TGTGCCACCAGCAGAGCGGCAGCCAAAAACATTCAGTACTTC; CDR3 protein: CATSRAAAKNIQYF
J gene: TRBJ1-4; clone size: medium-sized; V gene: TRBV11-3; D gene: .; CDR3 DNA: TGTGCCAGCAGCTTAGGACCAGGAAGCGGGGAAAAACTGTTTTTT; CDR3 protein: CASSLGPGSGEKLFF
J gene: TRBJ1-5; clone size: medium-sized; V gene: TRBV6-8; D gene: TRBD1; CDR3 DNA: TGTGCCAGCAGTTACCCCGACAGGGACTGCGATCAGCCCCAGCATTTT; CDR3 protein: CASSYPDRDCDQPQHF
J gene: TRBJ2-3; clone size: few; V gene: TRBV6-8; D gene: .; CDR3 DNA: TGTGCCAGCAGTGTTCAGGGATTCCTGGATACGCAGTATTTT; CDR3 protein: CASSVQGFLDTQYF
J gene: TRBJ2-2; clone size: few; V gene: TRBV5-1; D gene: TRBD2; CDR3 DNA: TGCGCCAGCAGCTTATGGTTACTAGCGGGAGAGAACACCGGGGAGCTGTTTTTT; CDR3 protein: CASSLWLLAGENTGELFF
J gene: TRBJ1-4; clone size: .; V gene: TRBV9; D gene: .; CDR3 DNA: TGTGCCAGCAGCCAGATAGATGAAAAACTGTTTTTT; CDR3 protein: CASSQIDEKLFF
J gene: TRBJ1-5; clone size: few; V gene: TRBV7-4; D gene: .; CDR3 DNA: TGTGCCAGCAGCGTAGGGCCCCTTACGGGGCGCGGGGATCAGCCCCAGCATTTT; CDR3 protein: CASSVGPLTGRGDQPQHF
J gene: TRBJ1-1; clone size: few; V gene: TRBV18; D gene: .; CDR3 DNA: TGTGCCAGCTCACCCTATCCGGACCCCCGTACGAGTGAAGCTTTCTTT; CDR3 protein: CASSPYPDPRTSEAFF
J gene: TRBJ2-1; clone size: .; V gene: TRBV15; D gene: .; CDR3 DNA: TGTGCCACCAGCAGAGGTGACGAACGGGGATACAATGAGCAGTTCTTC; CDR3 protein: CATSRGDERGYNEQFF
J gene: TRBJ1-5; clone size: .; V gene: TRBV10-2; D gene: .; CDR3 DNA: TGCGCCAGCAGTGTACTGCAGGTAGGACAGCCCCAGCATTTT; CDR3 protein: CASSVLQVGQPQHF
J gene: TRBJ2-7; clone size: .; V gene: TRBV9; D gene: TRBD1; CDR3 DNA: TGTGCCAGCAGCCAAAGTTCGCGGCAGGGGGCCGAGCAGTACTTC; CDR3 protein: CASSQSSRQGAEQYF
J gene: TRBJ2-7; clone size: .; V gene: TRBV25-1; D gene: .; CDR3 DNA: TGTGCCAGCAGTGATTCCCTGGGGGGCTCGGACGAGCAGTACTTC; CDR3 protein: CASSDSLGGSDEQYF
J gene: TRBJ2-7; clone size: .; V gene: TRBV12-5; D gene: .; CDR3 DNA: TGTGCCAGCAACACCCACCAGGGGGGATACGAGCAGTACTTC; CDR3 protein: CASNTHQGGYEQYF
J gene: TRBJ1-2; clone size: .; V gene: TRBV5-1; D gene: .; CDR3 DNA: TGCGCCAGCAGCTTGGATTTGAGTGGCTATGGCTACACCTTC; CDR3 protein: CASSLDLSGYGYTF